These 30 T cell receptor beta chains came from one sample sequenced in a study of vaccination effects on CD4 cells after COVID-19. No cognate antigen is known for these TCRs. Pools of viral peptides were used by the ViraFEST assay to expand antigen-specific CD4+ T cells ahead of sequencing. Cells that had been cultured for 10 days were the source of isolated CD4+ T cells. Recipients of the vaccine had no prior SARS-CoV-2 infection and negative nucleocapsid antibodies. The table came from immunoSEQ multiplex PCR; TCRdb's copy has only in-frame clones and leaves some out. The sample shows 20,000 to 25,000 clones, approximately 79% of them seen only once. The source was CD4+ T cells from PBMCs cultured with HCoV-NL63 spike peptides, collected before COVID-19 vaccination. These receptors all come from a human donor who received a COVID-19 vaccine.

The V gene is TRBV11-2, the J gene TRBJ2-7; the D gene is possibly TRBD1 (6 bases). V lost 5 bases to trimming and J lost 3 bases, with 17 bases between them. CDR1 and CDR2 from the germline V gene are SGHAT and FQNNGV. The CDR3 extends over 15 amino acids. In nucleotides, the CDR3 is TGTGCCAGCAGCACGGGCCCGACAGGAGGCTACGAGCAGTACTTC. This codes for CASSTGPTGGYEQYF.

The genes are TRBV24-1 and TRBJ2-5; D may match TRBD1 or TRBD2 (5 bases each). Trimming took off 4 bases at V and 5 bases at J, with 16 bases between the two ends. Germline V gives CDR1 KGHDR, CDR2 SFDVKD. This CDR3 is built from 15 residues. The CDR3 region has the DNA TGTGCCACCAGTGAACAACTAGGGGCTAGGGAGACCCAGTACTTC. Protein sequence: CATSEQLGARETQYF.

This sequence joins TRBV20-1 and TRBJ1-1; D is unresolved. Germline V gives CDR1 DFQATT, CDR2 SNEGSKA (reference sequence). The CDR3 is made up of 11 amino acids. Trimming took off 0 bases at V and 6 bases at J, with 5 bases between the two ends. The CDR3 DNA follows: TGCAGTGCTAGAGATAGCCCTGAAGCTTTCTTT. Encoded protein: CSARDSPEAFF.

This clone was seen only once. The V gene is TRBV7-7, the J gene TRBJ2-1; TRBD2 agrees at 10 bases. Germline assignment: CDR1 SSHAT and CDR2 FNYEAQ (reference sequence). The CDR3 is 15 residues long. V gave up 5 bases and J gave up 5 bases; unmatched junction bases: 6. The CDR3 DNA reads TGTGCCAGCAGCAGCGGGAGGGCCGCTAACAATGAGCAGTTCTTC. Amino acids: CASSSGRAANNEQFF.

This chain connects TRBV19 to TRBJ2-7, with a weak D call TRBD2 (5 bases). Trimming pared 3 bases from V and 2 bases from J, leaving 11 bases between. The CDR3 runs 14 residues. The V gene's germline CDR1 is LNHDA and CDR2 SQIVND (reference sequence). CDR3 in amino acids: CASSMGGRAYEQYF. The CDR3 DNA is TGTGCCAGTAGTATGGGCGGGCGCGCCTACGAGCAGTACTTC.

The V call is TRBV6-5, the J call TRBJ2-2, with D possibly being TRBD2 (5 bases). The germline V and J ends were trimmed by 7 bases and 0 bases, with 9 bases remaining between them. Germline V CDR1 and CDR2: MNHEY, SVGAGI. This CDR3 has 14 amino acids. CDR3 DNA: TGTGCCAGCATTACGGGGTCGAACACCGGGGAGCTGTTTTTT. This gives the protein CASITGSNTGELFF.

This clone was observed a few times. The genes are TRBV2 and TRBJ2-4; a possible D gene is TRBD1 (5 bases). CDR3 length equals 13 residues. The V end was cut by 4 bases, the J end by 3 bases, with 7 bases between. Germline assignment: CDR1 SNHLY and CDR2 FYNNEI. CDR3 in DNA: TGTGCCAGCAGTGGTGACAGCAAAAACATTCAGTACTTC. The encoded protein is CASSGDSKNIQYF.

This clone was seen a few times. CDR3 in amino acids: CASSPQDRGSYGYTF. The CDR3 nucleotides read TGTGCCAGCTCACCACAGGACAGGGGATCCTATGGCTACACCTTC. The rearrangement links TRBV18 to TRBJ1-2, with 9 bases identical to TRBD1. The V gene's germline CDR1 is KGHSH and CDR2 LQKENI. This CDR3 has 15 residues. The J segment lost 4 bases and the V segment lost 1 base, leaving 4 bases of the junction unmatched.

The rearrangement uses TRBV19 and TRBJ1-1; D gene uncertain. V lost 3 bases to trimming and J lost 0 bases, with 17 bases between them. The germline CDR1 and CDR2 sequences are LNHDA and SQIVND (reference sequence). This CDR3 has 17 residues. The CDR3 spells CASSIDTRGSMNTEAFF. In DNA, the CDR3 is TGTGCCAGTAGTATTGACACCAGAGGGTCCATGAACACTGAAGCTTTCTTT.

The chain has TRBV5-1 and TRBJ1-6, with D possibly TRBD1 on 6 matching bases. The ends were cut back, 2 bases at V and 8 bases at J, with 11 bases in the middle. Germline assignment: CDR1 SGHRS and CDR2 YFSETQ. The CDR3 has 14 residues. In DNA, the CDR3 is TGCGCCAGCAGCTTCGAACAGGGATATTCACCCCTCCACTTT. Protein: CASSFEQGYSPLHF.

The J gene is TRBJ2-7, the V gene TRBV7-9; D is undetermined. Germline lookup yields CDR1 SEHNR and CDR2 FQNEAQ (reference sequence). The V and J ends lost 1 base and 6 bases respectively, with 10 bases between them. This CDR3 is built from 13 residues. The CDR3 DNA follows: TGTGCCAGCAGCTTAGATTTAGGGTCCGAGCAGTACTTC. Translated: CASSLDLGSEQYF.

This clone appeared a few times. The chain carries TRBV19 and TRBJ1-1, with unresolved D. Germline loops: CDR1 LNHDA, CDR2 SQIVND (reference sequence). The CDR3 loop spans 15 amino acids. V was shortened by 6 bases and J by 0 bases, with 14 bases between the two germline ends. DNA for the CDR3: TGTGCCAGTAGGACCACCCCTGATTTGAACACTGAAGCTTTCTTT. This encodes CASRTTPDLNTEAFF.

This chain uses TRBV3-1 (or the pseudogene TRBV3-2) with TRBJ2-3; TRBD2 agrees at 11 bases. This CDR3 is built from 17 residues. Unmatched junction bases numbered 13, after V lost 1 base and J lost 10 bases. CDR1 and CDR2 (germline): LGHDT, YNNKEL (reference sequence). CDR3 loop: CASSQVGPSGRPRAQYF. The DNA of the CDR3 is TGTGCCAGCAGCCAAGTTGGGCCTAGCGGGAGGCCGCGAGCGCAGTATTTT.

V usage is TRBV18 and J usage is TRBJ2-1; 7 bases agree with TRBD1. The CDR3 is 17 amino acids. In germline, CDR1 is KGHSH, CDR2 LQKENI. V dropped 3 bases and J dropped 8; count of bases not matched to a gene: 16. This chain's CDR3 is CASSPLDRAKGRDEQFF. In DNA, the CDR3 is TGTGCCAGCTCACCCCTAGACAGGGCAAAGGGACGCGATGAGCAGTTCTTC.

V is TRBV3-1 (or the pseudogene TRBV3-2) and J is TRBJ2-1, with D tentatively TRBD2 (6 bases). The CDR3 spans 14 residues. V lost 1 base and J lost 7, with 11 bases in between. The germline CDR1 and CDR2 sequences are LGHDT and YNNKEL (reference sequence). The CDR3 DNA reads as TGTGCCAGCAGCCAAGTATCGGGGACTAATGAGCAGTTCTTC. It translates to CASSQVSGTNEQFF.

CDR3 DNA: TGTGCCAGCAGCTTACGGACTAGCGGAACCTACAATGAGCAGTTCTTC. Translation: CASSLRTSGTYNEQFF. The chain is built from TRBV5-6 and TRBJ2-1; 10 nucleotides align to TRBD2. The CDR3 is 16 amino acids. The germline CDR1 and CDR2 sequences are SGHDT and YYEEEE. The V and J ends lost 2 bases and 2 bases, in that order; junction bases with no gene match: 4.

V and J are TRBV5-4 and TRBJ2-7; D is perhaps TRBD1 (6 bases). In germline, CDR1 is SGHNT, CDR2 YYREEE (reference sequence). This CDR3 has 13 residues. The ends were cut back, 2 bases at V and 4 bases at J, with 10 bases in the middle. Written as DNA, the CDR3 is TGTGCCAGCAGCTTCCGGGACAATTACGAGCAGTACTTC. Translating gives CASSFRDNYEQYF.

The V call is TRBV5-1, the J call TRBJ1-4; unclear D gene. Trimming removed 4 bases from V and 0 bases from J, with 10 bases in between. CDR1 SGHRS and CDR2 YFSETQ come from the germline V gene. The CDR3 runs 15 residues. This CDR3 reads CASSPAKSTNEKLFF. The CDR3 nucleotides read TGCGCCAGCAGCCCCGCAAAATCAACTAATGAAAAACTGTTTTTT.

This chain uses TRBV9 with TRBJ2-3; 9 bases fit TRBD2. The CDR3 covers 19 residues. Trimming took 1 base from V and 0 from J; bases not matched to a gene: 12. Germline loops: CDR1 SGDLS, CDR2 YYNGEE. DNA of the CDR3: TGTGCCAGCAGCGTAATGGCGGGGGGGCCAGTAATCAGCACAGATACGCAGTATTTT. Encoded protein: CASSVMAGGPVISTDTQYF.

Notes on this clone: Its ends do not fully match the called genes, so a read error is possible. The chain links TRBV2 to TRBJ2-3; the match to TRBD2 covers 8 bases. Germline V gene sequence: CDR1 SNHLY, CDR2 FYNNEI. This CDR3 spans 19 amino acids. The CDR3 spells CASREAGAWITSSTDTQYF. Here the CDR3 DNA reads TGTGCCAGCAGAGAAGCGGGAGCCTGGATCACTTCTAGCACAGATACGCAGTATTTT.

The gene calls are TRBV30 and TRBJ1-5; D is perhaps TRBD1 (6 bases). This CDR3 is built from 14 residues. Germline CDR1 reads GTSNPN; CDR2 reads SVGIG (reference sequence). V was shortened by 5 bases and J by 6 bases, with 17 bases between the two germline ends. In DNA form, the CDR3 reads TGTGCCTGGGGCTTGGGGGGCTTCGGTCAGCCCCAGCATTTT. It yields the protein CAWGLGGFGQPQHF.

The chain joins TRBV28 to TRBJ2-7; 9 bases fit TRBD1. The CDR3 covers 13 residues. Germline lookup yields CDR1 MDHEN and CDR2 SYDVKM. The V gene end was trimmed by 6 bases and the J gene end by 3 bases; junction bases not matched to a gene: 3. The CDR3 loop reads CASSWDRVYEQYF. The DNA for the CDR3 is TGTGCCAGCAGCTGGGACAGGGTCTACGAGCAGTACTTC.

This clone was recorded once. This sequence joins TRBV6-5 and TRBJ1-5; perhaps TRBD1 as D (5 bases). Between the trimmed V and J ends, which lost 7 bases and 7 bases, there was a span of 14 bases. The CDR3 loop spans 13 amino acids. In germline, CDR1 is MNHEY, CDR2 SVGAGI. CDR3 DNA: TGTGCCAGCATCCAGGGCATCGGCCAGCCCCAGCATTTT. Residues: CASIQGIGQPQHF.

This chain links TRBV3-1 (or the pseudogene TRBV3-2) with TRBJ1-3; D is uncertain. CDR1 LGHDT and CDR2 YNNKEL come from the germline V gene (reference sequence). V was clipped by 0 bases and J by 0 bases, with 12 bases between them. CDR3 length equals 17 residues. DNA for the CDR3: TGTGCCAGCAGCCAAGAACGTCTCCTGTACTCTGGAAACACCATATATTTT. This translates into CASSQERLLYSGNTIYF.

The chain combines TRBV19 with TRBJ1-4, with 10 bases matching TRBD1. The CDR3 contains 16 residues. Per the germline V gene, CDR1 is LNHDA and CDR2 is SQIVND (reference sequence). With V trimmed by 7 bases and J by 8 bases, 13 bases remained unmatched. The CDR3 loop is CASNKGQGTLLEKLFF. The CDR3, as DNA: TGTGCCAGTAACAAGGGACAGGGGACTCTGTTGGAAAAACTGTTTTTT.

J is TRBJ2-7 and V is TRBV7-2; D possibly uses TRBD1 or TRBD2 (6 bases each). Germline V gene sequence: CDR1 SGHTA, CDR2 FQGNSA. Between the trimmed V and J ends, which lost 5 bases and 2 bases, there was a span of 16 bases. CDR3 length equals 15 residues. The DNA for the CDR3 is TGTGCCAGCAGCGAAGGGGGGAATGGTGCCTACGAGCAGTACTTC. Residues: CASSEGGNGAYEQYF.

The V and J genes are TRBV7-9 and TRBJ2-5, with 13 nucleotides matching TRBD2. CDR1 and CDR2 from the germline V gene are SEHNR and FQNEAQ (reference sequence). The CDR3 consists of 17 residues. V lost 5 bases, J lost 4 bases, and 10 bases stayed unmatched. The CDR3 DNA sequence: TGTGCCAGCAGCGGCGAGTCCGGGACTAGCGGGATAGAGACCCAGTACTTC. It translates to CASSGESGTSGIETQYF.

V is TRBV11-2 and J is TRBJ2-3; TRBD2 matches 10 bases. Germline V gene data show CDR1 as SGHAT and CDR2 as FQNNGV. The CDR3 is made up of 18 amino acids. Trimming took 3 bases from V and 2 from J; bases not matched to a gene: 11. The CDR3 bases are TGTGCCAGCAGCTTTAGTTCGGAGCGGGGGGGCTACACAGATACGCAGTATTTT. Its protein product is CASSFSSERGGYTDTQYF.

This clone was detected only once. The chain is built from TRBV5-1 and TRBJ2-7, with 7 bases lining up with TRBD1. V lost 2 bases and J lost 3; bases outside the gene matches: 5. There are 14 residues in the CDR3. Per the germline V gene, CDR1 is SGHRS and CDR2 is YFSETQ. The CDR3 here is CASSLQGSYYEQYF. Here the CDR3 DNA reads TGCGCCAGCAGCTTACAGGGGAGTTACTACGAGCAGTACTTC.

The chain has TRBV4-2 and TRBJ2-4, with 9 nucleotides matching TRBD2. This CDR3 region has 15 residues. The junction had 6 bases not matched to a gene; V was cut back by 1 base and J by 8 bases. Looked up from germline, CDR1 is LGHNA and CDR2 is YNFKEQ. The CDR3 loop reads CASSQASGEGDIQYF. In DNA form, the CDR3 reads TGTGCCAGCAGCCAAGCTAGCGGGGAGGGGGACATTCAGTACTTC.